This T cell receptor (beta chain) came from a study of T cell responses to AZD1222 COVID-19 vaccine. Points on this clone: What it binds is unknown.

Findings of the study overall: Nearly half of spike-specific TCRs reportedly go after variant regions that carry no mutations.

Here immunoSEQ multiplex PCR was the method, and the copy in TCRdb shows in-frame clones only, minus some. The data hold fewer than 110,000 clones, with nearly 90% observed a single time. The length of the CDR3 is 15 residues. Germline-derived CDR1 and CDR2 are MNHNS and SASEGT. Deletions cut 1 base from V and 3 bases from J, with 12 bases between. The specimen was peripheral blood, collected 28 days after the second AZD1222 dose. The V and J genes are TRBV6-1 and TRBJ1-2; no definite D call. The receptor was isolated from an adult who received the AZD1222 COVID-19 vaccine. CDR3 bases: TGTGCCAGCAGTGAAGAAGCCAGCCGCTACTATGGCTACACCTTC. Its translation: CASSEEASRYYGYTF.